This T cell receptor (beta chain) was sequenced in a study of cytomegalovirus exposure and HLA in healthy donors. Notes on the study in general: The study flagged 150 to 200 TCR beta chains as cytomegalovirus-associated. Despite most TCR sequences being rare, some public TCRs occurred in many donors.

Generated by immunoSEQ multiplex PCR, the TCRdb table keeps only in-frame clones and is missing some. Of about 110,000 clones in the sample, 85% to 90% are singletons; the top ten hold about 1.5%. The CDR3 sequence is 15 residues long. Per the germline V gene, CDR1 is SGHTA and CDR2 is FQGNSA. V lost 2 bases, J lost 1 base, and 4 bases stayed unmatched. Turning to this clone: Its antigen is currently unknown.

V and J are TRBV7-2 and TRBJ2-7, with 8 bases aligning to TRBD1. What was sequenced was PBMCs. The receptor was isolated from a woman aged 25-40 years in good health and CMV-seropositive. DNA of the CDR3: TGTGCCAGCAGCTTAAACGGACAGGGTTCCTACGAGCAGTACTTC. Its protein product is CASSLNGQGSYEQYF.